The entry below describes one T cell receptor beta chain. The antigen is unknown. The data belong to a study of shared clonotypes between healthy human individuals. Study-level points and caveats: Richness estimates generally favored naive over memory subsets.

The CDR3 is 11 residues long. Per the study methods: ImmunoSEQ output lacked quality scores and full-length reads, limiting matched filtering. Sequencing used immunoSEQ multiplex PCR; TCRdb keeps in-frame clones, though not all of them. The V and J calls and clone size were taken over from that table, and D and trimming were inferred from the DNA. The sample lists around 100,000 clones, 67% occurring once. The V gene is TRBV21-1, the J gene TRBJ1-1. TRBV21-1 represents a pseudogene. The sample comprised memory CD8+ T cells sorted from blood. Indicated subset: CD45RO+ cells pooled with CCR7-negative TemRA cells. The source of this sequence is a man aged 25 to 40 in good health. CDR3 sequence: CASSKAVVAFF. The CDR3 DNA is TGTGCCAGCAGCAAAGCGGTTGTAGCTTTCTTT.